This T cell receptor beta chain comes out of a study of blood T cell repertoires in COVID-19. The wider study: COVID-19 samples, acute and convalescent, were from the United States, Italy and Spain. The analysed material was cDNA or gDNA that came from T cells, B-cell-depleted T cells, or PBMCs.

In the authors' workflow: By means of reference gene primer amplification, nucleated cell counts were estimated. Generated by immunoSEQ multiplex PCR, the TCRdb table keeps only in-frame clones and is missing some. The V and J calls and clone size were taken over from that table, and D and trimming were inferred from the DNA. The top ten clones hold roughly 2.5% of a sample with roughly 160,000 clones, 84% of them seen once. This CDR3 comprises 14 residues. The germline gives CDR1 MDHEN, CDR2 SYDVKM. Between the trimmed V and J ends, which lost 3 bases and 3 bases, there was a span of 10 bases. The Seattle site enrolled patients during active infection and followed them longitudinally.

The chain links TRBV28 to TRBJ2-3; TRBD2 might be the D (6 bases). The source material was peripheral blood. This TCR was recovered from a woman older than 75 with COVID-19, enrolled during active disease. The CDR3 coding sequence is TGTGCCAGCAGTTTGGGGGGAGAAACAGATACGCAGTATTTT. Its translation: CASSLGGETDTQYF.